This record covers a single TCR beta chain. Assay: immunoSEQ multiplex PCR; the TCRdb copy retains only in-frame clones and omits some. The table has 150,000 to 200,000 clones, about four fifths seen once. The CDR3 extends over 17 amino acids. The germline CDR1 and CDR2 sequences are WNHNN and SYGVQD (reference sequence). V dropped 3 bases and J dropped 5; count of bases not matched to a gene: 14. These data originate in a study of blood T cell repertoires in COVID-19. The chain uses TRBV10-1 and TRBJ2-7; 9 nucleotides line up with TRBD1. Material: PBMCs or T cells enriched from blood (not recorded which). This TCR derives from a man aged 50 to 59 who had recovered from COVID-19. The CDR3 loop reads CASSDPGTGTGSDEQYF. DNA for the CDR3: TGCGCCAGCAGTGACCCCGGAACCGGGACAGGGTCCGACGAGCAGTACTTC.